The 5 T cell receptor beta chains listed next were all sequenced from one sample in a study of cytomegalovirus exposure and HLA in healthy donors. PCR involved 60 Vbeta and 13 Jbeta primers. Libraries were prepared by immunoSEQ multiplex PCR; TCRdb keeps only in-frame clonotypes and omits some of them. The data hold more than 100,000 clones, with around 78% observed a single time. The sequenced sample was PBMCs. The receptors derive from a woman aged 18-29 years in good health and CMV-seronegative.

The gene calls are TRBV18 and TRBJ2-7; possible D gene TRBD2, 5 bases. V was pared by 5 bases and J by 6 bases, with 17 bases between. This CDR3 region has 14 residues. The germline V gene encodes CDR1 KGHSH and CDR2 LQKENI. Here the CDR3 DNA reads TGTGCCAGCTCAAGTAAGCGGCCCCCTAGCGAGCAGTACTTC. Protein product: CASSSKRPPSEQYF.

V is TRBV5-8 and J is TRBJ1-1; D is ambiguous. The CDR3 contains 13 residues. The germline V and J ends were trimmed by 3 bases and 4 bases, with 10 bases remaining between them. CDR1 and CDR2 from the germline V gene are SGHTS and YDEGEE. The CDR3 loop is CASSSDSRTEAFF. The CDR3 DNA reads as TGTGCCAGCAGCTCGGACTCCCGCACTGAAGCTTTCTTT.

The CDR3 DNA is TGTGCCAGTAGTACGGGACTCACAGATACGCAGTATTTT. Residues: CASSTGLTDTQYF. The gene calls are TRBV19 and TRBJ2-3; possibly TRBD2 for D (6 bases). Per the germline V gene, CDR1 is LNHDA and CDR2 is SQIVND (reference sequence). V was clipped by 4 bases and J by 2 bases, with 7 bases between them. The CDR3 loop spans 13 amino acids.

The V and J genes are TRBV29-1 and TRBJ2-1; 7 positions match TRBD2. V gave up 7 bases and J gave up 0 bases; unmatched junction bases: 6. Germline-derived CDR1 and CDR2 are SQVTM and ANQGSEA. This CDR3 has 14 amino acids. CDR3 region: CSAPSGGSYNEQFF. CDR3 bases: TGCAGCGCTCCTAGCGGAGGCTCCTACAATGAGCAGTTCTTC.

V and J are TRBV7-4 and TRBJ1-5, with 9 bases aligning to TRBD1. CDR1 SGHVT and CDR2 SQSDAQ come from the germline V gene. V lost 6 bases, J lost 5 bases, and 14 bases stayed unmatched. The CDR3 is 17 amino acids. The CDR3 protein is CASSRIRRDRVDQPQHF. CDR3 in DNA: TGTGCCAGCAGTCGTATTAGACGGGACAGGGTCGATCAGCCCCAGCATTTT.